The 15 T cell receptor beta chains below come from one sample, sequenced in a study of OX40 agonist ivuxolimab in advanced cancers. Profiled with immunoSEQ multiplex PCR; TCRdb holds only in-frame clones, not every one. The sample records more than 35,000 clones, less than 90% being singletons. Sequenced material: CD4+ or CD8+ T cells sorted from blood, taken in a trial of the OX40 agonist ivuxolimab. These receptors were taken from an adult with an advanced solid tumor such as melanoma, head and neck, liver or kidney cancer.

The CDR3 sequence: CASTPLGGLESYEQYF. Here the CDR3 DNA reads TGTGCCAGCACCCCCTTGGGGGGGTTGGAGTCCTACGAGCAGTACTTC. The chain employs TRBV27 and TRBJ2-7, with 7 bases matching TRBD2. The V gene's germline CDR1 is MNHEY and CDR2 SMNVEV (reference sequence). The trim removed 7 bases at V and 1 base at J, leaving 13 bases unmatched. The CDR3 length is 16 residues.

The gene calls are TRBV14 and TRBJ2-7; TRBD2 is a possible D gene (6 bases). The CDR3 length is 13 residues. Trimming left V 0 bases short and J 6 bases short, with 9 bases between. Germline lookup yields CDR1 SGHDN and CDR2 FVKESK. The chain's CDR3 is CASSQDLGGEQYF. CDR3 DNA: TGTGCCAGCAGCCAAGATCTCGGGGGCGAGCAGTACTTC.

The V call is TRBV28, the J call TRBJ2-7; 8 nucleotides line up with TRBD1. Trimming removed 6 bases from V and 5 bases from J; junction bases left unmatched: 15. Germline V gene lookup returns CDR1 MDHEN and CDR2 SYDVKM. This CDR3 spans 16 amino acids. The CDR3, as DNA: TGTGCCAGCAGAAATCCTCCCCGGACAGGGATGGACGAGCAGTACTTC. Amino acids: CASRNPPRTGMDEQYF.

V is TRBV10-1 and J is TRBJ2-1; a possible D gene is TRBD2 (5 bases). The CDR3 runs to 15 residues. With 4 bases removed from V and 5 bases from J, the gap between germline ends came to 15 bases. Germline V lookup: CDR1 WNHNN, CDR2 SYGVQD (reference sequence). The CDR3 sequence is CASSAGSQLNNEQFF. CDR3 nucleotides: TGCGCCAGCAGTGCGGGGAGTCAGCTGAACAATGAGCAGTTCTTC.

The chain uses TRBV5-6 and TRBJ2-3; TRBD1 agrees at 8 bases. Germline CDR1 reads SGHDT; CDR2 reads YYEEEE. The CDR3 is 15 amino acids. The trim removed 4 bases at V and 6 bases at J, leaving 10 bases unmatched. CDR3: CASSVDRAFSDTQYF. In nucleotides, the CDR3 is TGTGCCAGCAGCGTGGACAGGGCATTTTCGGATACGCAGTATTTT.

A single count supports this clone. The J gene is TRBJ1-2, the V gene TRBV6-6, with D unclear. The CDR3 extends over 13 amino acids. The V and J ends lost 6 bases and 8 bases respectively, with 16 bases between them. Germline lookup yields CDR1 MNHNY and CDR2 SVGAGI (reference sequence). Here the CDR3 reads CASSELSLGGYTF. CDR3 bases: TGTGCCAGCAGCGAGCTGAGTCTGGGAGGCTACACCTTC.

The V and J genes are TRBV6-6 and TRBJ1-2; the D gene is possibly TRBD1 (6 bases). V dropped 2 bases and J dropped 2 bases, with 12 bases sitting between them. CDR3 length: 15 residues. The germline CDR1 and CDR2 sequences are MNHNY and SVGAGI (reference sequence). The CDR3, as DNA: TGTGCCAGCAGTTACCTAGGGGGGCCCAACTATGGCTACACCTTC. Translated: CASSYLGGPNYGYTF.

The chain combines TRBV6-6 with TRBJ2-1; 11 bases are shared with TRBD2. The CDR3 runs 16 residues. Germline lookup yields CDR1 MNHNY and CDR2 SVGAGI (reference sequence). Germline trimming cut 8 bases from V and 4 bases from J; bases unmatched to any gene: 10. CDR3 protein: CASRGLAEPFYNEQFF. The DNA for the CDR3 is TGTGCCAGCCGGGGACTAGCGGAGCCTTTTTACAATGAGCAGTTCTTC.

V and J are TRBV7-8 and TRBJ2-5; 12 bases are a match to TRBD2. Gene TRBJ2-7 matches the end of the DNA better, so the J call may be wrong. CDR1 SGHVS and CDR2 FQNEAQ come from the germline V gene. The length of the CDR3 is 17 residues. CDR3 in amino acids: CASSLGLAGDRSYEQYF. CDR3 DNA sequence: TGTGCCAGCAGCTTAGGACTAGCGGGAGATCGGTCCTACGAGCAGTACTTC.

This chain joins TRBV5-1 and TRBJ2-5, with 8 bases aligning to TRBD2. The J call may be mistaken, given a closer DNA end match to TRBJ2-7. The CDR3 sequence is 15 residues long. CDR1 and CDR2 from the germline V gene are SGHRS and YFSETQ. The CDR3 here is CASSLKLAATYEQYF. CDR3 nucleotide sequence: TGCGCCAGCAGCTTGAAACTAGCGGCCACCTACGAGCAGTACTTC.

The gene calls are TRBV10-3 and TRBJ2-7, with 7 nucleotides matching TRBD2. Germline lookup yields CDR1 ENHRY and CDR2 SYGVKD. V dropped 0 bases and J dropped 3; count of bases not matched to a gene: 5. The CDR3 length is 15 residues. The CDR3 loop is CAISESPSGDYEQYF. The DNA of the CDR3 is TGTGCCATCAGTGAGTCTCCTAGCGGAGACTACGAGCAGTACTTC.

This chain uses TRBV30 with TRBJ1-5; tentatively, D is TRBD1 (6 bases). V lost 1 base and J lost 1, with 11 bases in between. The germline V gene has CDR1 GTSNPN and CDR2 SVGIG (reference sequence). There are 15 residues in the CDR3. The CDR3 region is CAWSGDGTSNQPQHF. The CDR3 bases are TGTGCCTGGAGTGGGGATGGGACAAGCAATCAGCCCCAGCATTTT.

This clone was observed a single time. The rearrangement links TRBV12-5 to TRBJ1-6, with 7 bases aligning to TRBD1. V lost 6 bases and J lost 9; bases outside the gene matches: 8. Germline V gene data show CDR1 as LGHNT and CDR2 as FRNRAP. The CDR3 is 14 residues long. The DNA for the CDR3 is TGTGCTAGTGGGGTGAGGGGGCGCGGTTCACCCCTCCACTTT. Translation gives CASGVRGRGSPLHF.

This clone was seen only once. J is TRBJ2-5 and V is TRBV19; 9 bases match TRBD1. This CDR3 contains 18 residues. CDR1 is LNHDA, CDR2 SQIVND, per germline (reference sequence). V lost 4 bases to trimming and J lost 0 bases; unmatched junction nucleotides: 12. In nucleotides, the CDR3 is TGTGCCAGTAGTAGAACGACGCCGGGACAGGGAAACCAAGAGACCCAGTACTTC. This translates into CASSRTTPGQGNQETQYF.

The chain employs TRBV6-1 and TRBJ2-1; 10 nucleotides align to TRBD2. The CDR3 loop spans 17 amino acids. V lost 3 bases to trimming and J lost 0 bases; unmatched junction nucleotides: 5. CDR1 MNHNS and CDR2 SASEGT come from the germline V gene. CDR3 amino acids: CASSDPSGRSSYNEQFF. CDR3 DNA sequence: TGTGCCAGCAGTGACCCTAGCGGGAGAAGCTCCTACAATGAGCAGTTCTTC.